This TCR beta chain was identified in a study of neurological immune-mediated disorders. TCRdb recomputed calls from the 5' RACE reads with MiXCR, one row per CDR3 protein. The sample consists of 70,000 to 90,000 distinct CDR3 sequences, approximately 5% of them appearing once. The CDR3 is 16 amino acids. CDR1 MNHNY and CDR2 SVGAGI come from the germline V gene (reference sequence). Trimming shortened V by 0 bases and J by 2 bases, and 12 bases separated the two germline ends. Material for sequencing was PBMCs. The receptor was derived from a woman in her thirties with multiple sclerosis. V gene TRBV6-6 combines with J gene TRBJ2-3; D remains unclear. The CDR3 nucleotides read TGTGCCAGCAGTTACTCTAGATCCGCTTCCACAGATACGCAGTATTTT. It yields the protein CASSYSRSASTDTQYF.